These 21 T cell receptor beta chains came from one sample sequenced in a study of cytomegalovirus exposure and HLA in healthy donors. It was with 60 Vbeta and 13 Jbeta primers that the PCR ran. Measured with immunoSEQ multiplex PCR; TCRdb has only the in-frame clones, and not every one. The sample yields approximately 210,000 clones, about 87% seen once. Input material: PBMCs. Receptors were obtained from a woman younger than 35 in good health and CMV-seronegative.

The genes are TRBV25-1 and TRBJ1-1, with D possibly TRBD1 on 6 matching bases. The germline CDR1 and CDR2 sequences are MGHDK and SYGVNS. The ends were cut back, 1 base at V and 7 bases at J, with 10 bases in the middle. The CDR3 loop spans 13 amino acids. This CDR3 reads CASSELQGLEAFF. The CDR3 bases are TGTGCCAGCAGTGAATTGCAGGGGCTTGAAGCTTTCTTT.

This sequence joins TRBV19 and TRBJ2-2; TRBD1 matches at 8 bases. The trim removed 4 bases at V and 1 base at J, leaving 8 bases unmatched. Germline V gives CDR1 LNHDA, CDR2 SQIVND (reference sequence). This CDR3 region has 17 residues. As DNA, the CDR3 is TGTGCCAGTAGTAGGGACAGGTCGACCCTGAACACCGGGGAGCTGTTTTTT. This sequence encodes CASSRDRSTLNTGELFF.

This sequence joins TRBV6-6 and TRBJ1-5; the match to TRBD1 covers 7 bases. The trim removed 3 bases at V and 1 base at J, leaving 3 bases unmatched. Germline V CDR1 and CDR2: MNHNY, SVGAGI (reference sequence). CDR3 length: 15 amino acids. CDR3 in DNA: TGTGCCAGCAGTTATTTACAGGGGAGCAATCAGCCCCAGCATTTT. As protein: CASSYLQGSNQPQHF.

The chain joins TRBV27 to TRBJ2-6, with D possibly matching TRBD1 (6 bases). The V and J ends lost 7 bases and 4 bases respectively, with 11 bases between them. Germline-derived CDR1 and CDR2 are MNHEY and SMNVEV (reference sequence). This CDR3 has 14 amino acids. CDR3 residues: CASTPQGGANVLTF. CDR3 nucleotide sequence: TGTGCCAGCACTCCCCAGGGGGGGGCCAACGTCCTGACTTTC.

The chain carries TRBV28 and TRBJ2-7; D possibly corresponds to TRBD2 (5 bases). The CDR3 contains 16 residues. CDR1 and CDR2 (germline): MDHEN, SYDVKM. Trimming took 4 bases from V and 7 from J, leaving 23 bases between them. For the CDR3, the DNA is TGTGCCAGCAGTTCAAGCCCCGGGAAGGATGGTAGGGAGCAGTACTTC. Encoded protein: CASSSSPGKDGREQYF.

CDR3 protein: CASSLILLSGNTIYF. CDR3 DNA sequence: TGTGCCAGCAGCTTAATCCTCCTCTCTGGAAACACCATATATTTT. V is TRBV7-2 and J is TRBJ1-3; D remains ambiguous. Germline assignment: CDR1 SGHTA and CDR2 FQGNSA. The CDR3 consists of 15 residues. V was clipped by 2 bases and J by 0 bases, with 8 bases between them.

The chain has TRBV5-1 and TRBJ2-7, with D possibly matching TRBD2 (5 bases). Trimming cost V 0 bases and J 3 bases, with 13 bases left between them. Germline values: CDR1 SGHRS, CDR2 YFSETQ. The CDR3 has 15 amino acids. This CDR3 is CASSLERTSYYEQYF. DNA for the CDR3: TGCGCCAGCAGCTTGGAGCGGACCAGCTACTACGAGCAGTACTTC.

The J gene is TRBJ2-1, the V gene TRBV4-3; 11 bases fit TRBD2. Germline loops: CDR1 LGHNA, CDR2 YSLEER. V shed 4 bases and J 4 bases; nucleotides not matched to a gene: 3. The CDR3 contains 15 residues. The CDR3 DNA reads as TGCGCCAGCAGCCTAGGACTAGCGGGTTACAATGAGCAGTTCTTC. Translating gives CASSLGLAGYNEQFF.

The CDR3 loop is CASSFPAGGFTGELFF. The CDR3 bases are TGTGCCAGCAGCTTTCCAGCGGGAGGCTTCACCGGGGAGCTGTTTTTT. The chain has TRBV7-2 and TRBJ2-2; 9 nucleotides match TRBD2. This CDR3 spans 16 amino acids. The trim removed 3 bases at V and 4 bases at J, leaving 6 bases unmatched. Germline CDR1 is SGHTA and CDR2 is FQGNSA.

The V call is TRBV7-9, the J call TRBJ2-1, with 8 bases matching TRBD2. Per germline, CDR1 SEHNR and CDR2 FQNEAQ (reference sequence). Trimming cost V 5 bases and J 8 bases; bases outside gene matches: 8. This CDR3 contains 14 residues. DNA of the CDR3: TGTGCCAGCAGCCGCCACGGGGGGGCCGATGAGCAGTTCTTC. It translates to CASSRHGGADEQFF.

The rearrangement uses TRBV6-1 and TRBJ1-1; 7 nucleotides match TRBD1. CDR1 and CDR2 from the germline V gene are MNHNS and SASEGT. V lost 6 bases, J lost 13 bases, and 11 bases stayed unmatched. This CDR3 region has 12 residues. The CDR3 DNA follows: TGTGCCAGCAGGGGGGACAGACCAGGAGGTTTCTTT. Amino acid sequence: CASRGDRPGGFF.

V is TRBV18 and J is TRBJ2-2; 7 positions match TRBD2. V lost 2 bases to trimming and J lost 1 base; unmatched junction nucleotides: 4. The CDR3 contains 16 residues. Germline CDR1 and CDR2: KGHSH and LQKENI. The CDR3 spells CASSPRTRGNTGELFF. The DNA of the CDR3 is TGTGCCAGCTCACCAAGGACTAGGGGGAACACCGGGGAGCTGTTTTTT.

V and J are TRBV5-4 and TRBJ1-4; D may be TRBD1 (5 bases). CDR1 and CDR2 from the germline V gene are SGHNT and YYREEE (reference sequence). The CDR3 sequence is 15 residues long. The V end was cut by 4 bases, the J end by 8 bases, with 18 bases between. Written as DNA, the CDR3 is TGTGCCAGCAGCCAAAGAGGTTGGGACTCGGAAAAACTGTTTTTT. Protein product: CASSQRGWDSEKLFF. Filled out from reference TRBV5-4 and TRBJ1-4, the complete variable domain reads ETGVTQSPTHLIKTRGQQVTLRCSSQSGHNTVSWYQQALGQGPQFIFQYYREEENGRGNFPPRFSGLQFPNYSSELNVNALELDDSALYLCASSQRGWDSEKLFFGSGTQLSVL.

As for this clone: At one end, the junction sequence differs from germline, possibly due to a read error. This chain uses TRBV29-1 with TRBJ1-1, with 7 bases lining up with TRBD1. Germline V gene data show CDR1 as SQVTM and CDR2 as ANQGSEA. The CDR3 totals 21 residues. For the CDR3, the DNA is TGCAGCGTTAAAGAGTTAGAGGAGGGGGCCAATATTTTAACAATGAACACTGAAGCTTTCTTT. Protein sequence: CSVKELEEGANILTMNTEAFF.

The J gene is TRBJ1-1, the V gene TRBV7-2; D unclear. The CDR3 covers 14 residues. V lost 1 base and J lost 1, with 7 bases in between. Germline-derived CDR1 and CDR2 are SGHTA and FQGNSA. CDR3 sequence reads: CASSLVGENTEAFF. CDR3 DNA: TGTGCCAGCAGCTTAGTCGGGGAGAACACTGAAGCTTTCTTT.

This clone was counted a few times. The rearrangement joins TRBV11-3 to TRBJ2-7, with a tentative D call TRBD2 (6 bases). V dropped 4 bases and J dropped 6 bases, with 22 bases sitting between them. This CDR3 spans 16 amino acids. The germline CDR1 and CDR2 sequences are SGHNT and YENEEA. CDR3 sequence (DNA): TGTGCCAGCAGCTCCTGGATATATAGGAGGGGTGGCGAGCAGTACTTC. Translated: CASSSWIYRRGGEQYF.

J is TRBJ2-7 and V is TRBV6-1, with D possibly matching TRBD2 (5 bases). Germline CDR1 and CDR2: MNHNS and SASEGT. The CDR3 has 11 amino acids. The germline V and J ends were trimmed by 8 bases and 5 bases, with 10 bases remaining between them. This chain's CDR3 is CASGLGHEQYF. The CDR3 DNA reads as TGTGCCAGCGGACTGGGCCACGAGCAGTACTTC.

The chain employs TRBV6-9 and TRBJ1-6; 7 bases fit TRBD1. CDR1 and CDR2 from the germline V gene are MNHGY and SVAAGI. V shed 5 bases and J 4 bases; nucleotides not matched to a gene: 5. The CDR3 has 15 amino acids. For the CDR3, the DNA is TGTGCCAGCAGTAGCGACAGGGTATATAATTCACCCCTCCACTTT. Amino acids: CASSSDRVYNSPLHF.

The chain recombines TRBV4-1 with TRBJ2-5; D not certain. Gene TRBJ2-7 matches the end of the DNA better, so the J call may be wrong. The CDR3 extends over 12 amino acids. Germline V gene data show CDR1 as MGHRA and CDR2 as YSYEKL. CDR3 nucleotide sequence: TGCGCCAGCAGCCCCCCGTCCTACGAGCAGTACTTC. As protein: CASSPPSYEQYF.

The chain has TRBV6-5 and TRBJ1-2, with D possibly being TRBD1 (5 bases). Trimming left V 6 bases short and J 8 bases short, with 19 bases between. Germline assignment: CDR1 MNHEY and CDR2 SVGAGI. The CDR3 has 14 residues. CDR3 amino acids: CASRESGAGRGYTF. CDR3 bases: TGTGCCAGCAGAGAAAGTGGGGCAGGGCGGGGCTACACCTTC.

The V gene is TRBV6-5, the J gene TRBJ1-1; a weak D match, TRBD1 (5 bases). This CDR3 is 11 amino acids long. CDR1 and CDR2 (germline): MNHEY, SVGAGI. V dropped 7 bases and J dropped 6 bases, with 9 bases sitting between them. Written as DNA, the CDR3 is TGTGCCAGCAAATGGGGGGCTGAAGCTTTCTTT. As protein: CASKWGAEAFF.